The source of this T cell receptor (beta chain) is a study of blood T cell repertoires in COVID-19. Study processing details: Estimated nucleated cell counts came from reference gene primer amplification. The assay was immunoSEQ multiplex PCR, and TCRdb's table has in-frame clones only and misses some. That table supplies the V and J calls and clone size; D and trimming were determined from the DNA. The repertoire holds tens of thousands of clones, with under 90% as singletons. Trimming at V came to 0 bases and at J to 1 base, leaving 9 bases not matched to a gene. From germline, CDR1 is MGHRA and CDR2 YSYEKL. This CDR3 comprises 17 residues.

Sequencing was carried out using peripheral blood. The rearrangement links TRBV4-1 to TRBJ2-7; 7 bases are a match to TRBD2. This clonotype was sampled from a woman aged 60-75 years with acute or convalescent COVID-19. In nucleotides, the CDR3 is TGCGCCAGCAGCCAAGAATCCTCTACGGGGGGTTCCTACGAGCAGTACTTC. This gives the protein CASSQESSTGGSYEQYF.